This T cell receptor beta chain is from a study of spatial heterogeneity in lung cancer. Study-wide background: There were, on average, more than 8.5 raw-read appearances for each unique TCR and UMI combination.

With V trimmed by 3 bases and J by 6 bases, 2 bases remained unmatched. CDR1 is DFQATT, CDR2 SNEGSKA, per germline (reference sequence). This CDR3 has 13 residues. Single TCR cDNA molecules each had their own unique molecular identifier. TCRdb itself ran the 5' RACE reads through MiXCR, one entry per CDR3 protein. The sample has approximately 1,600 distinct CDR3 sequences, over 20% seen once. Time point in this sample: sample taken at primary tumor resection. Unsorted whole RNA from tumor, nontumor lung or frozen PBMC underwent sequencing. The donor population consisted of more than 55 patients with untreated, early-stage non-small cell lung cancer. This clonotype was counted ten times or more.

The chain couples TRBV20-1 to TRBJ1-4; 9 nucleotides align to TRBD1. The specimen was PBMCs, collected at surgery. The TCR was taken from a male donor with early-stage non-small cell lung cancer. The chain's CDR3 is CSARRDRDEKLFF. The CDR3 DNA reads TGCAGTGCTAGGAGGGACAGGGATGAAAAACTGTTTTTT.